Listed below are T cell receptor beta chains from one sample, sequenced in a study of T cells in Graves' hyperthyroidism and ophthalmopathy. From the multiplex PCR reads, TCRdb called clonotypes with MiXCR, one entry per CDR3 protein. The sample shows over 700,000 distinct CDR3 sequences, just over 35% of them seen only once. Input material: blood. The origin of the receptors is a woman in her thirties or forties with Graves' hyperthyroidism. Each CDR3 is given with its conserved first and last residue. Each record gives: clone size, J gene, V gene, D gene, CDR3 DNA, CDR3 protein. The D gene is left open where the match is weak. The size entry is marked missing in some rows and otherwise reads once, few, many or a size class.

-,TRBJ1-2,TRBV10-3,TRBD1,TGTGCCATCAGTGAGAAAGTGGACAGGGGCACCTATGGCTACACCTTC,CAISEKVDRGTYGYTF
many,TRBJ1-1,TRBV7-9,-,TGTGCCAGCAGCTACCCCCCCACACCGATGAACACTGAAGCTTTCTTT,CASSYPPTPMNTEAFF
-,TRBJ1-2,TRBV9,-,TGTGCCAGCAGTTCCACGGGCCTTCCACAGCCCTATGGCTACACCTTC,CASSSTGLPQPYGYTF
many,TRBJ1-6,TRBV5-5,-,TGTGCCAGCAGCTCCAGGGAGAGGAATTCACCCCTCCACTTT,CASSSRERNSPLHF
many,TRBJ1-4,TRBV6-1,-,TGTGCCAGCAGTGAACGTAACACGGAAAAACTGTTTTTT,CASSERNTEKLFF
few,TRBJ2-7,TRBV4-3,TRBD2,TGCGCCAGCAGCCTCGGGAGGGAGGCCTTCTACGAGCAGTACTTC,CASSLGREAFYEQYF
few,TRBJ1-1,TRBV4-2,-,TGTGCCAGCAGCCAAGAATCGGGAGGGGTTGTCACTGAAGCTTTCTTT,CASSQESGGVVTEAFF
-,TRBJ2-7,TRBV19,-,TGTGCCAGTAGTATCGGTGGTACACCCAAGGGGGAGACCTACGAGCAGTACTTC,CASSIGGTPKGETYEQYF
few,TRBJ1-3,TRBV4-3,TRBD1,TGCGCCAGCAGCCATGGAGCATCGGGACAGGGGCCTGGAAACACCATATATTTT,CASSHGASGQGPGNTIYF
many,TRBJ1-4,TRBV7-9,-,TGTGCCAGCAGCTTAGCGGGGACAAATAATGAAAAACTGTTTTTT,CASSLAGTNNEKLFF
-,TRBJ1-5,TRBV24-1,-,TGTGCCACCAGTGAACGGGAGACCCAGCATTTT,CATSERETQHF